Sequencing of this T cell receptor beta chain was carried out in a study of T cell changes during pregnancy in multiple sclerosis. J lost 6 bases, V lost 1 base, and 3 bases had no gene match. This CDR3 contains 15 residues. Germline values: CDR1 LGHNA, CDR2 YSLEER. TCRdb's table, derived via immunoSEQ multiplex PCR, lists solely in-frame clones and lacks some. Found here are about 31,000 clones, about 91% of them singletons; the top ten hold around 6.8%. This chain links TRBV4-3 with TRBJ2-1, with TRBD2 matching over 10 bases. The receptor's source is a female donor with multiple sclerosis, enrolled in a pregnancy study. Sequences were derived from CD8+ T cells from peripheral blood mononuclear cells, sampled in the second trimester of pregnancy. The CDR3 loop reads CASSQVSSGSNEQFF. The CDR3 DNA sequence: TGCGCCAGCAGCCAAGTTTCTAGCGGGAGCAATGAGCAGTTCTTC.